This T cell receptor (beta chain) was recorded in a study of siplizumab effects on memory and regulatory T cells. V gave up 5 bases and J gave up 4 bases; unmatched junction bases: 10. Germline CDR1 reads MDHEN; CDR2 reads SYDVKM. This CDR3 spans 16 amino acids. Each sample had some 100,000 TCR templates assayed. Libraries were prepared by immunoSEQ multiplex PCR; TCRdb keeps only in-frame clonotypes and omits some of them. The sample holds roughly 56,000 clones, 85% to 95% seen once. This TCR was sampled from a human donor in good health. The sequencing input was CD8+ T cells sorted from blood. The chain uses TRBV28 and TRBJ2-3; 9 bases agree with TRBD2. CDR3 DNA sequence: TGTGCCAGCAGTACTATAGCGGGAGAGGTAGCAGATACGCAGTATTTT. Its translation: CASSTIAGEVADTQYF.